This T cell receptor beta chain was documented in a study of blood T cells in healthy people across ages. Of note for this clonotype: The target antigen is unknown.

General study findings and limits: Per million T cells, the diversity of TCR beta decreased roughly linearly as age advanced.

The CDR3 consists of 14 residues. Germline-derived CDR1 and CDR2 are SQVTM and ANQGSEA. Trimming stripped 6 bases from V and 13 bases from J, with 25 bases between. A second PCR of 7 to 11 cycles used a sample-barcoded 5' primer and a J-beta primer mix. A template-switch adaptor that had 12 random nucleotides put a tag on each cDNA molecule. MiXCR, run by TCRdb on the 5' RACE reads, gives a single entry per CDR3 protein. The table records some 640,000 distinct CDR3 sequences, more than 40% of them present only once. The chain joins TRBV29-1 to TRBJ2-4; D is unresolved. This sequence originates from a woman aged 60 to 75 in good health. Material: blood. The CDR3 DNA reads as TGCAGCGTCCACAGCCTATCCTCCTACAATGAGCAGTACTTC. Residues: CSVHSLSSYNEQYF.